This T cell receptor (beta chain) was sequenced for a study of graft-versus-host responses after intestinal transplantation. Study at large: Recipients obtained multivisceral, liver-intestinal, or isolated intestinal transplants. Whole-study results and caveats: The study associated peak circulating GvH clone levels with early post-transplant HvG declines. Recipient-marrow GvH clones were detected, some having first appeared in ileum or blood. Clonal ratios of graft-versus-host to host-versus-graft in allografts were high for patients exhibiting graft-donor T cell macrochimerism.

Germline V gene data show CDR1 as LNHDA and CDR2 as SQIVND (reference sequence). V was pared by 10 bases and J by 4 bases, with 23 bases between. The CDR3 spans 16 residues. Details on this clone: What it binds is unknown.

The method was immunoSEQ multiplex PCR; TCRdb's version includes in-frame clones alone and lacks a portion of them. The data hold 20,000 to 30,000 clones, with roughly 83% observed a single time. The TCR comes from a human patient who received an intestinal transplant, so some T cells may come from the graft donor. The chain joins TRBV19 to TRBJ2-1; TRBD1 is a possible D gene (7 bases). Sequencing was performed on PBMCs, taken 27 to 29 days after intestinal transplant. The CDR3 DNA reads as TGTGCCACAGGGGGAGAGGCGGGCGGGAAATACAATGAGCAGTTCTTC. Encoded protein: CATGGEAGGKYNEQFF.